This T cell receptor beta chain was identified during a study of T cells in localized non-small cell lung cancer. This clone showed up just a few times. The germline gives CDR1 MNHNY, CDR2 SVGAGI (reference sequence). V was cut by 8 bases and J by 4 bases, with 11 bases left in between. This CDR3 comprises 12 residues. Measured with immunoSEQ multiplex PCR; TCRdb has only the in-frame clones, and not every one. The data show some 22,000 clones, roughly 87% seen once. V and J are TRBV6-6 and TRBJ2-5, with no clear D. The TCR sequence derives from a male donor older than 55 with stage I squamous cell lung carcinoma. This specimen was peripheral blood, taken before any cancer treatment. CDR3: CASAASLETQYF. Here the CDR3 DNA reads TGTGCCAGCGCAGCTTCGCTAGAGACCCAGTACTTC.